This T cell receptor beta chain was profiled in a study of monozygotic twins with inflammatory bowel disease. The germline V gene has CDR1 LGHNA and CDR2 YSLEER. This CDR3 is 15 amino acids long. TCRdb reprocessed the 5' RACE reads and keeps a single row for each CDR3 protein, giving no DNA. Reported are around 140,000 distinct CDR3 sequences; the ten largest clones contain roughly 1.2%. The sequence was obtained from a human donor with ulcerative colitis or Crohn's disease, or a healthy co-twin of an affected twin (not recorded which). The chain employs TRBV4-3 and TRBJ1-5. Specimen: blood. The CDR3 loop reads CASSQEARTFWPQHF.